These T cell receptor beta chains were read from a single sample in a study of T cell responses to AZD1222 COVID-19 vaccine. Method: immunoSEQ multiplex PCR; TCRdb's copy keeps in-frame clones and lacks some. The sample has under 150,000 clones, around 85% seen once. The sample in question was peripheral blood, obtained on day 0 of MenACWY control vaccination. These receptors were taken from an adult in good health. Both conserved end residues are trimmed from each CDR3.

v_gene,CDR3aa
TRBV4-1,ASSQDGRRVYGYT
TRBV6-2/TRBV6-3,ASSYLGLAGDIE
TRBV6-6,ASSYEGIHEQY
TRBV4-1,ASSPDRLANYGYT
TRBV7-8,ASSLGFGESYEQY
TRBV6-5,ASTPLAEETQY
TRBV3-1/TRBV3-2,ASSQDPASYEQY
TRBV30,AWTRTASGYGYT
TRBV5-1,ASSSGTSGGYGETQY
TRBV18,ASSLGPDTEAF
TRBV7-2,ASSLERGGANEQF
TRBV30,ACKYHSYNSPLH
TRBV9,ATQRGDNSPLH
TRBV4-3,ASSQDGRTVGNTIY
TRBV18,ASSSNRGLNRLSAGNTIY
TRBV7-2,ASSPTNYGYT
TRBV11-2,ASSDRVDQPQH
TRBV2,ASSSTGTGGGYT
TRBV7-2,ASSLGEGEKLF
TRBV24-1,ATSETSWAEQY
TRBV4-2,ASSHNPGRGSQPQH
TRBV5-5,ASSFRDRAPNYGYT
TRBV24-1,ATSDGRVLQETQY
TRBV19,ASSPQVGSSYNSPLH
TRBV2,ASKGVGNTEAF
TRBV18,ASSPPGLAGNTGELF